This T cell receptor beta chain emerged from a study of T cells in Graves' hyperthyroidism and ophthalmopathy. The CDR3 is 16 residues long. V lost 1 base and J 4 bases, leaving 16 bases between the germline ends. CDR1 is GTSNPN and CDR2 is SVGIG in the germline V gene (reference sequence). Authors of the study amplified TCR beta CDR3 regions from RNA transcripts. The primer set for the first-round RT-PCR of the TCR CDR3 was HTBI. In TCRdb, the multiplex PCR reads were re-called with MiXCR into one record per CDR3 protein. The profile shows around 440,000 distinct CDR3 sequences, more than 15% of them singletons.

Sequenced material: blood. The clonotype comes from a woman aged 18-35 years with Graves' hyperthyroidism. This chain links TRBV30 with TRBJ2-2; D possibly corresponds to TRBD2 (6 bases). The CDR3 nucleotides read TGTGCCTGGAGTGCGTTGGGGGACTGGGGCACCGGGGAGCTGTTTTTT. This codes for CAWSALGDWGTGELFF. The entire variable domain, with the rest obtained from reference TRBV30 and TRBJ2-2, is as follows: SQTIHQWPATLVQPVGSPLSLECTVEGTSNPNLYWYRQAAGRGLQLLFYSVGIGQISSEVPQNLSASRPQDRQFILSSKKLLLSDSGFYLCAWSALGDWGTGELFFGEGSRLTVL.